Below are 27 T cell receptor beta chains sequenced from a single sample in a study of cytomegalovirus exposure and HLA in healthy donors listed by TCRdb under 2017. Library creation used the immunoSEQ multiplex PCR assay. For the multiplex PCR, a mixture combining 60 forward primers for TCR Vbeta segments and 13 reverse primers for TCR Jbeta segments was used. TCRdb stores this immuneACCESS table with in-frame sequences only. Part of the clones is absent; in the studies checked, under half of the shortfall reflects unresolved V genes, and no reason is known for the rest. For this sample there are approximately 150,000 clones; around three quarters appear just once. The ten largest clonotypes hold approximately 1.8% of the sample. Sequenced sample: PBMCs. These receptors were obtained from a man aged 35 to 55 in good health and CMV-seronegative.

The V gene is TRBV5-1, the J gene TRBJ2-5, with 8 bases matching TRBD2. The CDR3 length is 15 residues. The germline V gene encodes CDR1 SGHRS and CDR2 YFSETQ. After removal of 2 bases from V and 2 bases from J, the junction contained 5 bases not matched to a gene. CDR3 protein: CASSFGASGQETQYF. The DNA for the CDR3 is TGCGCCAGCAGCTTTGGGGCTAGCGGGCAAGAGACCCAGTACTTC.

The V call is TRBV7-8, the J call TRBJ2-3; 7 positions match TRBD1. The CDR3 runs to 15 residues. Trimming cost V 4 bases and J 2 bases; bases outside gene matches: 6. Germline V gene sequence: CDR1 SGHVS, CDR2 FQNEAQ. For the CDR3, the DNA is TGTGCCAGCAGCTCGCCGGGACAGACCACAGATACGCAGTATTTT. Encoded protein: CASSSPGQTTDTQYF.

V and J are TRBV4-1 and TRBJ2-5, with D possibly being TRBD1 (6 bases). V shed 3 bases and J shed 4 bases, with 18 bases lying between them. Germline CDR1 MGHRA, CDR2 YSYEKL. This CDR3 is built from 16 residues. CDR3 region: CASSHPPQGDGETQYF. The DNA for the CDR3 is TGCGCCAGCAGCCACCCCCCACAGGGAGACGGAGAGACCCAGTACTTC.

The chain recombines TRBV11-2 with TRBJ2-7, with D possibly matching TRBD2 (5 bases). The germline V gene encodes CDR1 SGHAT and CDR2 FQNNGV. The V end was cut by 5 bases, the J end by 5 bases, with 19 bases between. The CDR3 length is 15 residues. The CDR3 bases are TGTGCCAGCAGCCCCACGTTCGGCGGGCAGGACGAGCAGTACTTC. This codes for CASSPTFGGQDEQYF.

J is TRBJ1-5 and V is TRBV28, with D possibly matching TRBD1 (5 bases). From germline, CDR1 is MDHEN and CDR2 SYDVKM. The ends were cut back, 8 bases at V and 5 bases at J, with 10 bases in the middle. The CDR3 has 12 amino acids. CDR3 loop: CASLGGDQPQHF. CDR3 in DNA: TGTGCCAGCCTCGGGGGGGATCAGCCCCAGCATTTT.

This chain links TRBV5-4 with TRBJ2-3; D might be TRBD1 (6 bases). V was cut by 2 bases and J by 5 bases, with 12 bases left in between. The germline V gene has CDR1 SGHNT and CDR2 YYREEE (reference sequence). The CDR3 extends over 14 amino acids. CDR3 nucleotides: TGTGCCAGCAGCTTAACAGGGTTGGAAGATACGCAGTATTTT. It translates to CASSLTGLEDTQYF.

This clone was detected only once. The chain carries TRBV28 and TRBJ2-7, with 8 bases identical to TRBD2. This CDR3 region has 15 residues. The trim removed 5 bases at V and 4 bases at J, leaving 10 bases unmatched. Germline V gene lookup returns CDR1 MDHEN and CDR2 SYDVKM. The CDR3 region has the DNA TGTGCCAGCAGTCCCGCGGGGGGTAGCCGTTACGAGCAGTACTTC. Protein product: CASSPAGGSRYEQYF.

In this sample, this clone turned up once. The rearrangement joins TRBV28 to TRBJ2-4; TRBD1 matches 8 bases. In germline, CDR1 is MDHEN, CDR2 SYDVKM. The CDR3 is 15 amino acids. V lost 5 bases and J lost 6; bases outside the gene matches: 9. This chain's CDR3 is CASSERQGNRNIQYF. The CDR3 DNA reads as TGTGCCAGCAGTGAACGACAGGGGAATAGAAACATTCAGTACTTC.

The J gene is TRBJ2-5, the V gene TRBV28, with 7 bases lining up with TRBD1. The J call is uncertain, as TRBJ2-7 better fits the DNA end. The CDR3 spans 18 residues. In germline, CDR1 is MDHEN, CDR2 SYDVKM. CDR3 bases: TGTGCCAGCAGTTTTGGGGCCTTAGGGACAGTGAGCTCCTACGAGCAGTACTTC. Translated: CASSFGALGTVSSYEQYF.

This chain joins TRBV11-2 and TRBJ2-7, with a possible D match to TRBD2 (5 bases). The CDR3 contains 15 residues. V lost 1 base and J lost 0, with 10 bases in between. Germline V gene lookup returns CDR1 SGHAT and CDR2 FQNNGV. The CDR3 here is CASSLGRASSYEQYF. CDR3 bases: TGTGCCAGCAGCTTAGGGCGGGCCAGCTCCTACGAGCAGTACTTC.

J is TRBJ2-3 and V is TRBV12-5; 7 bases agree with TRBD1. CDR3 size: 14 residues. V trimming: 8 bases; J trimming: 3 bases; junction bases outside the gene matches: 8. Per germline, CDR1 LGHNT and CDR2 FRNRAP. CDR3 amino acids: CASTKGQSTDTQYF. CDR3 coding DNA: TGTGCTAGTACTAAGGGACAGAGTACAGATACGCAGTATTTT.

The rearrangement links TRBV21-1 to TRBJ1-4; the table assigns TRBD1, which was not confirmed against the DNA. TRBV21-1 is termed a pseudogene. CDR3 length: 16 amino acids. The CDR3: CASRSSMTPTNEKLFF. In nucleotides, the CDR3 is TGTGCCAGCAGAAGTTCAATGACACCAACTAATGAAAAACTGTTTTTT.

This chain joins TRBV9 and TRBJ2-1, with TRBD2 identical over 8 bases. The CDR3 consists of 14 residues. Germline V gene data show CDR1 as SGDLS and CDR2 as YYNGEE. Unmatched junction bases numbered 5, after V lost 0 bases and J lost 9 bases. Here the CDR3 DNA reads TGTGCCAGCAGCGTAGCTCCGGGAGGGAGTGAGCAGTTCTTC. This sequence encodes CASSVAPGGSEQFF.

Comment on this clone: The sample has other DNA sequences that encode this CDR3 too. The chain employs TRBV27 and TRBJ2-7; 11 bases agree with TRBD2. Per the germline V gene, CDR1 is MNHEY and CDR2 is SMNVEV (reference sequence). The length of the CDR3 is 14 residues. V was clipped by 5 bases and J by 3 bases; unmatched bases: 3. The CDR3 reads CASSTGTSGYEQYF. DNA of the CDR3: TGTGCCAGCAGTACCGGGACTAGCGGCTACGAGCAGTACTTC.

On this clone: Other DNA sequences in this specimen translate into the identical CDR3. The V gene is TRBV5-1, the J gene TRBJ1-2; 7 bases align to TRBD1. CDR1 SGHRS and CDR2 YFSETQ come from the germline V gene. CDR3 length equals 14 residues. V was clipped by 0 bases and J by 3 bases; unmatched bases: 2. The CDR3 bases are TGCGCCAGCAGCTTGGGGACAGGAGACTATGGCTACACCTTC. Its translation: CASSLGTGDYGYTF.

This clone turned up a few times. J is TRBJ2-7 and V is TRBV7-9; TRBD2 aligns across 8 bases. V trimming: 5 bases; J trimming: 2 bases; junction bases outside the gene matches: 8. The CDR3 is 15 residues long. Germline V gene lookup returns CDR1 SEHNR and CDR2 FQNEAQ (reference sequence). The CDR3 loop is CASSPSGGRTYEQYF. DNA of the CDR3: TGTGCCAGCAGCCCCAGCGGGGGCCGGACCTACGAGCAGTACTTC.

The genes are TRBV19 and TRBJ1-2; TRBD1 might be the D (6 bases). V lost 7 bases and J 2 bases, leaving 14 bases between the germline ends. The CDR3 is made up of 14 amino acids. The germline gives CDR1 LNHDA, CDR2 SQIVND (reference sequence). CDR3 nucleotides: TGTGCCAGTAACCCGACAGGAATCAACTATGGCTACACCTTC. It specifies CASNPTGINYGYTF. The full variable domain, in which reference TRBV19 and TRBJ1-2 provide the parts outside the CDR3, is DGGITQSPKYLFRKEGQNVTLSCEQNLNHDAMYWYRQDPGQGLRLIYYSQIVNDFQKGDIAEGYSVSREKKESFPLTVTSAQKNPTAFYLCASNPTGINYGYTFGSGTRLTVV.

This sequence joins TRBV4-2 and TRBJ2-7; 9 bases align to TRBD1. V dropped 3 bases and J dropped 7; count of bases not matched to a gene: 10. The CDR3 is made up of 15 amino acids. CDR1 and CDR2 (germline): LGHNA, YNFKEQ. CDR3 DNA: TGTGCCAGCAGCCACGCAACGGGACAGGGCTTTGAGCAGTACTTC. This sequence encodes CASSHATGQGFEQYF.

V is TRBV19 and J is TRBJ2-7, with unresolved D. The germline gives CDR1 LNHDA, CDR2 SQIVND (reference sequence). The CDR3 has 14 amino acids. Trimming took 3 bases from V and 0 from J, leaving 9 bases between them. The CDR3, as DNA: TGTGCCAGTAGTATCCAGGCCCCCTCCTACGAGCAGTACTTC. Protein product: CASSIQAPSYEQYF.

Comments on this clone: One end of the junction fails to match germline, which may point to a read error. The CDR3 region is CASSVSVNKKLFF. In nucleotides, the CDR3 is TGTGCCAGCAGCGTGTCAGTTAATAAAAAACTGTTTTTT. The J gene is TRBJ1-4, the V gene TRBV9; D is undetermined. Germline CDR1 reads SGDLS; CDR2 reads YYNGEE. The CDR3 runs to 13 residues.

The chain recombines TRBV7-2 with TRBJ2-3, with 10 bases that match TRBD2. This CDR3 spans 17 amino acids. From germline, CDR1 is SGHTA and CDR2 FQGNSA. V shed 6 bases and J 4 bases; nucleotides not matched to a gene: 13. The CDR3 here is CASRKHRTSGTPDTQYF. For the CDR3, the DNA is TGTGCCAGCAGAAAACATCGGACTAGCGGAACTCCAGATACGCAGTATTTT. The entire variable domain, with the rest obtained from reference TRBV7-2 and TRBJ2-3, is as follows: GAGVSQSPSNKVTEKGKDVELRCDPISGHTALYWYRQSLGQGLEFLIYFQGNSAPDKSGLPSDRFSAERTGGSVSTLTIQRTQQEDSAVYLCASRKHRTSGTPDTQYFGPGTRLTVL.

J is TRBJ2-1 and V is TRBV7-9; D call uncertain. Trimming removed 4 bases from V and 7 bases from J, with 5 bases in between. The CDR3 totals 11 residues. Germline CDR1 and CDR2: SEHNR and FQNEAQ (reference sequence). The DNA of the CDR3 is TGTGCCAGCAGCTCTGAGAATGAGCAGTTCTTC. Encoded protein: CASSSENEQFF.

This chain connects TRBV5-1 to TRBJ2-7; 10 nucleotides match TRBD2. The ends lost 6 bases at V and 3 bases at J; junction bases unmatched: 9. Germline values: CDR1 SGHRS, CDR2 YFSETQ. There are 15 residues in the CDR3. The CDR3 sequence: CASKLAGGPLYEQYF. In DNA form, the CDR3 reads TGCGCCAGCAAATTAGCGGGAGGCCCCCTCTACGAGCAGTACTTC. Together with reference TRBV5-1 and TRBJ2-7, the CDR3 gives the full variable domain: KAGVTQTPRYLIKTRGQQVTLSCSPISGHRSVSWYQQTPGQGLQFLFEYFSETQRNKGNFPGRFSGRQFSNSRSEMNVSTLELGDSALYLCASKLAGGPLYEQYFGPGTRLTVT.

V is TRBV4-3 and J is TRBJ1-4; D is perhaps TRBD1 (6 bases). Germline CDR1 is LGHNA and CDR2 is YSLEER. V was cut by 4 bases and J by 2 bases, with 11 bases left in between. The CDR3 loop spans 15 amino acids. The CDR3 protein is CASSRQGQTNEKLFF. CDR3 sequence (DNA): TGCGCCAGCAGCCGGCAAGGACAGACTAATGAAAAACTGTTTTTT.

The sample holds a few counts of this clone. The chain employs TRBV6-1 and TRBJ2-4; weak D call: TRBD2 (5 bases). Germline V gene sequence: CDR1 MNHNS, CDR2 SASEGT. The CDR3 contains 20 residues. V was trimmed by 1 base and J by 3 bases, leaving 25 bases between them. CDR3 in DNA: TGTGCCAGCAGTGAAGAAAAGGCACACGTCGGCTTCGGAGGCAAAAACATTCAGTACTTC. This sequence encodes CASSEEKAHVGFGGKNIQYF.

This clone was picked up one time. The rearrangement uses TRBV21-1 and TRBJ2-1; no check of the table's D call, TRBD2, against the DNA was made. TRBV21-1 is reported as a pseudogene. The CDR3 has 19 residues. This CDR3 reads CASSKSLGTSGSDYNEQFF. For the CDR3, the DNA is TGTGCCAGCAGCAAAAGCCTTGGGACTAGCGGGTCGGACTACAATGAGCAGTTCTTC.

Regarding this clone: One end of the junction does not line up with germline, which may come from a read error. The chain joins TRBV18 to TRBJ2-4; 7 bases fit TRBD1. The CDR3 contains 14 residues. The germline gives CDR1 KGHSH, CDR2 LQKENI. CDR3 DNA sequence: TGTGCCAGCTCACCCGAGGGGGCCAAAAACAGTCAGTACTTC. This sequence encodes CASSPEGAKNSQYF.